The clone carrying this T cell receptor beta chain occurred a few times. This sample is drawn from a study of Graves' ophthalmopathy and Graves' hyperthyroidism. RNA transcripts served as template for amplifying TCR beta CDR3 sequences. The first round was an RT-PCR with HTBI primers, and the second round was a multiplex PCR. TCRdb processed the multiplex PCR reads anew with MiXCR; each CDR3 protein has one entry. The table lists hundreds of thousands of distinct CDR3 sequences, around a fifth of them singletons. The V and J ends lost 7 bases and 0 bases respectively, with 7 bases between them. The CDR3 is made up of 12 amino acids. Looked up from germline, CDR1 is MNHNS and CDR2 is SASEGT. No donor had other autoimmune disease, uncontrolled infection, pregnancy or lactation.

Sequenced: peripheral blood. The V and J genes are TRBV6-1 and TRBJ2-7; D is unresolved. This TCR came from a woman between 18 and 29 years old with stable Graves' hyperthyroidism. Some clones in this sample may be carry-over from other donors' samples. This CDR3 is CASKGLSYEQYF. The CDR3 DNA follows: TGTGCCAGCAAGGGCCTCTCCTACGAGCAGTACTTC.